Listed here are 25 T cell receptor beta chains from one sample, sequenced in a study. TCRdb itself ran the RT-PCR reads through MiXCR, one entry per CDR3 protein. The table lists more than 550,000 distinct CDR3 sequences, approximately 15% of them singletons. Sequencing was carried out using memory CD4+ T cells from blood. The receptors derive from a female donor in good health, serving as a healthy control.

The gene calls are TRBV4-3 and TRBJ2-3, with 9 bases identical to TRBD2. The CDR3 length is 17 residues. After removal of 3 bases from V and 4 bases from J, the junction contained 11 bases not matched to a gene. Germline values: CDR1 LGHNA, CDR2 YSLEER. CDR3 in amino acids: CASSHEISGSIPDTQYF. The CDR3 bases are TGCGCCAGCAGCCATGAAATTAGCGGGAGCATCCCAGATACGCAGTATTTT.

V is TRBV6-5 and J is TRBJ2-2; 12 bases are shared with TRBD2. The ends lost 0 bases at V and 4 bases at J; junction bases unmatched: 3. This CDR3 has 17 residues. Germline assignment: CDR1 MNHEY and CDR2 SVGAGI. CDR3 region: CASSYSGLAGSTGELFF. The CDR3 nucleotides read TGTGCCAGCAGTTACTCCGGACTAGCGGGAAGCACCGGGGAGCTGTTTTTT.

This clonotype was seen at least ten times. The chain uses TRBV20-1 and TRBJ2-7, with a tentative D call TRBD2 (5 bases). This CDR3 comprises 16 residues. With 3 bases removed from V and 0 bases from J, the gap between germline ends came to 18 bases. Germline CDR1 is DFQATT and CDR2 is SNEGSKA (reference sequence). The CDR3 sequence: CSARDRYRRNSYEQYF. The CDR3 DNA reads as TGCAGTGCTAGGGACCGATATAGGAGGAACTCCTACGAGCAGTACTTC.

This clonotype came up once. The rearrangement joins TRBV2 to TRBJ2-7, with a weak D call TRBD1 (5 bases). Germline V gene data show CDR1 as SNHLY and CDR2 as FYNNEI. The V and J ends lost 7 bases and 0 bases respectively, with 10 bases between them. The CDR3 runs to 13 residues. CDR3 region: CASTQVYSYEQYF. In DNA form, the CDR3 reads TGTGCCAGCACACAGGTCTACTCCTACGAGCAGTACTTC.

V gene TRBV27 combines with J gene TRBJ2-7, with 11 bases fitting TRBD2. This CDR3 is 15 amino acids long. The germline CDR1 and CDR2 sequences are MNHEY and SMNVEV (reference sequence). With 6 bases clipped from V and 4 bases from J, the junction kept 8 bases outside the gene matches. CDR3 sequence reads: CASRPQGLAAYEQYF. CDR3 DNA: TGTGCCAGCAGACCCCAGGGACTAGCGGCGTACGAGCAGTACTTC.

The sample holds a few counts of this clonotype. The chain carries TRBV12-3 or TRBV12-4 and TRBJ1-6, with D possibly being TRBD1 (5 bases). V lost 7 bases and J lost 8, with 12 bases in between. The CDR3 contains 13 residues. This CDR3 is CASKGQADSPLHF. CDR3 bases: TGTGCCAGCAAGGGGCAGGCGGATTCACCCCTCCACTTT.

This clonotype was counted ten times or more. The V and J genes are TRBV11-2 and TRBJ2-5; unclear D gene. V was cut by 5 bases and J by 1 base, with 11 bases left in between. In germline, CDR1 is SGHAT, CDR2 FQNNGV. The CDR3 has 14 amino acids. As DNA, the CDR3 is TGTGCCAGCAGCCCCTCCGTCTCCCAAGAGACCCAGTACTTC. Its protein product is CASSPSVSQETQYF.

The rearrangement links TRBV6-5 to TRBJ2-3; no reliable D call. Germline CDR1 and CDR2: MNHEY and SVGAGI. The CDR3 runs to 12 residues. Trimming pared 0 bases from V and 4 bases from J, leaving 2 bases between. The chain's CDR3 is CASSYSPDTQYF. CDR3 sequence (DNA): TGTGCCAGCAGTTACTCTCCAGATACGCAGTATTTT.

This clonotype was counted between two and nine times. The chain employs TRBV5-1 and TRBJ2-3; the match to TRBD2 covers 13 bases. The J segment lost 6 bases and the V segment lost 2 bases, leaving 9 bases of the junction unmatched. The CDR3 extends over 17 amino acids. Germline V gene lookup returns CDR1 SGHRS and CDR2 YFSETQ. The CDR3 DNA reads TGCGCCAGCAGCTTAAATTCACTAGCGGGAGGGTCCGATACGCAGTATTTT. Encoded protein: CASSLNSLAGGSDTQYF. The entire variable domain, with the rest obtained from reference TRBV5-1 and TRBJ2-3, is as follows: KAGVTQTPRYLIKTRGQQVTLSCSPISGHRSVSWYQQTPGQGLQFLFEYFSETQRNKGNFPGRFSGRQFSNSRSEMNVSTLELGDSALYLCASSLNSLAGGSDTQYFGPGTRLTVL.

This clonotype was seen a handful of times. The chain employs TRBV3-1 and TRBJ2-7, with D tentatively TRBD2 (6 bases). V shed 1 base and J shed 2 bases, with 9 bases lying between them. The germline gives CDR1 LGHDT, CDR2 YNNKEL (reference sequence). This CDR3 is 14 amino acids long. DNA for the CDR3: TGTGCCAGCAGCCAAGCGGGAGAGACCTACGAGCAGTACTTC. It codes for CASSQAGETYEQYF.

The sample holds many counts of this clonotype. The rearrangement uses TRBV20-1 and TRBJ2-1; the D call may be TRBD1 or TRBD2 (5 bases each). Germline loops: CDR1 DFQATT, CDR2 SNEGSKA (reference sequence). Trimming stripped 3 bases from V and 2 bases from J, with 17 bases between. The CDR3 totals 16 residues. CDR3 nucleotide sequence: TGCAGTGCTAGTGGCAGCGACGGGGCCACCTACAATGAGCAGTTCTTC. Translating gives CSASGSDGATYNEQFF.

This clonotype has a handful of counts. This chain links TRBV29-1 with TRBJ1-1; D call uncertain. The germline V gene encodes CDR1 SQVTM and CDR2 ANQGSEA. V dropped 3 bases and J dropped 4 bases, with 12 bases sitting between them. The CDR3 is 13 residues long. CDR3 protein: CSVDGGIATEAFF. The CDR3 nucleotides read TGCAGCGTTGACGGAGGGATTGCCACTGAAGCTTTCTTT.

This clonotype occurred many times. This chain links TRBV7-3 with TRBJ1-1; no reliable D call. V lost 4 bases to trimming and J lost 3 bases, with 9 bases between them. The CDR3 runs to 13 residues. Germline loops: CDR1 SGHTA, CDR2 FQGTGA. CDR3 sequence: CASSSERDTEAFF. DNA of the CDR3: TGTGCCAGCAGCTCCGAGCGGGACACTGAAGCTTTCTTT. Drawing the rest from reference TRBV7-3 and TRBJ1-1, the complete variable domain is GAGVSQTPSNKVTEKGKYVELRCDPISGHTALYWYRQSLGQGPEFLIYFQGTGAADDSGLPNDRFFAVRPEGSVSTLKIQRTERGDSAVYLCASSSERDTEAFFGQGTRLTVV.

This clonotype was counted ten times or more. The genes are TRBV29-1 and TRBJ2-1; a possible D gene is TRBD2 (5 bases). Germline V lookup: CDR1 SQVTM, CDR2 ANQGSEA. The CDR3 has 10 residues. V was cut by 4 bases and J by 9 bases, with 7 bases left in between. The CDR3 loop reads CSVGSGEQFF. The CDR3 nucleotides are TGCAGCGTTGGCAGCGGTGAGCAGTTCTTC.

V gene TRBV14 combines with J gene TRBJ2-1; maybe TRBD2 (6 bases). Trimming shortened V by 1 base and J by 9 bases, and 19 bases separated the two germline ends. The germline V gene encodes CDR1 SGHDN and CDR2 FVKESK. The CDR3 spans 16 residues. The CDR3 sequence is CASSQVGGITSGEQFF. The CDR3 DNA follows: TGTGCCAGCAGCCAAGTGGGCGGGATCACTAGTGGTGAGCAGTTCTTC.

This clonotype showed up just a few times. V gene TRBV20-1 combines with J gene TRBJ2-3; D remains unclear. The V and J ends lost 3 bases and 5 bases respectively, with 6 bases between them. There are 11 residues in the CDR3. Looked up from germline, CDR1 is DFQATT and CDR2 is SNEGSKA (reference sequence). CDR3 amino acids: CSASFGDTQYF. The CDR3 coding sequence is TGCAGTGCTAGTTTTGGAGATACGCAGTATTTT.

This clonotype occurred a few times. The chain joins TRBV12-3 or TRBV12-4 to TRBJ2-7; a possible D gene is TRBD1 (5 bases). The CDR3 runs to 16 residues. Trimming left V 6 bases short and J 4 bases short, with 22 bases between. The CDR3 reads CASSIIWTRATYEQYF. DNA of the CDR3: TGTGCCAGCAGCATAATCTGGACACGCGCTACTTACGAGCAGTACTTC.

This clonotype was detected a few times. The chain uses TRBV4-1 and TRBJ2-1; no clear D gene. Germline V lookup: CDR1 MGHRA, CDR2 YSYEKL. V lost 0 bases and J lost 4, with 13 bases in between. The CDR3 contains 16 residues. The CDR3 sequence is CASSQELGGDYNEQFF. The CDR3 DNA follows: TGCGCCAGCAGCCAAGAGCTTGGCGGTGATTACAATGAGCAGTTCTTC.

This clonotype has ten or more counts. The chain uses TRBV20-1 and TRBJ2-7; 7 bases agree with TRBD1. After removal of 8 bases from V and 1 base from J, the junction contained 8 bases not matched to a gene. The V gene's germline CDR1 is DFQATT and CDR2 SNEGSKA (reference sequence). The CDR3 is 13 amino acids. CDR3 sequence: CSRAGTASYEQYF. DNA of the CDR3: TGCAGTCGCGCCGGGACAGCATCCTACGAGCAGTACTTC.

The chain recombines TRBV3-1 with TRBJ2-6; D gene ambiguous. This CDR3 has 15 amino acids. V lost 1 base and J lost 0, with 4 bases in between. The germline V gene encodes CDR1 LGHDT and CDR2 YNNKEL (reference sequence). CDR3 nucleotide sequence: TGTGCCAGCAGCCAAGCAGCCTCTGGGGCCAACGTCCTGACTTTC. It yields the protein CASSQAASGANVLTF.

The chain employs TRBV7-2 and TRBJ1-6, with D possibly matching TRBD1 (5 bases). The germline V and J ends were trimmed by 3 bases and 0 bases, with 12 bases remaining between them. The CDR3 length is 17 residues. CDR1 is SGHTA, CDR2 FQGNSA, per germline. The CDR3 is CASSFAGTSSYNSPLHF. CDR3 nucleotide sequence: TGTGCCAGCAGCTTCGCAGGGACGAGCTCCTATAATTCACCCCTCCACTTT.

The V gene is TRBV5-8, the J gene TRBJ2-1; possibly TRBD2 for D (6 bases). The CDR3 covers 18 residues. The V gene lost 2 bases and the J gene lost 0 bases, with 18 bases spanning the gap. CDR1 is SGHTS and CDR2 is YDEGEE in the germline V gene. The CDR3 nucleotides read TGTGCCAGCAGCTTTACCGACTCCAGCGGGCCCTCCTACAATGAGCAGTTCTTC. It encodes CASSFTDSSGPSYNEQFF.

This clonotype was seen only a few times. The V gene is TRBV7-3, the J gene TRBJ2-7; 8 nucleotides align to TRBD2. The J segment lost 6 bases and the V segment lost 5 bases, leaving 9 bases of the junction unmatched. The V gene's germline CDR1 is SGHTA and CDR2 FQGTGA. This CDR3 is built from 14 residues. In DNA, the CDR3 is TGTGCCAGCAGCCCCCACAGCGGGAGTTCCGAGCAGTACTTC. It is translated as CASSPHSGSSEQYF.

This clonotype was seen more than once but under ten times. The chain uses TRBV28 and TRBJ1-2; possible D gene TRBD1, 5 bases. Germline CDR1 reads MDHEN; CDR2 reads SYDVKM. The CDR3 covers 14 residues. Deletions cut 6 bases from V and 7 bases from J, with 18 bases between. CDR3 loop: CASRIRFRASGYTF. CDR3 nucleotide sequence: TGTGCCAGCAGAATAAGGTTCAGGGCGAGTGGCTACACCTTC.

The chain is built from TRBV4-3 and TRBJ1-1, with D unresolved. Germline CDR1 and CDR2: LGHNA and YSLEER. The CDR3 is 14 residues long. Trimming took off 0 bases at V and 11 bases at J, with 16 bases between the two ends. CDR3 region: CASSQDDWARVAFF. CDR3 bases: TGCGCCAGCAGCCAAGATGATTGGGCTAGGGTCGCTTTCTTT.